This T cell receptor (beta chain) was sequenced during a study of T-cell reconstitution after alpha-beta-depleted transplantation in children. The CDR3 covers 15 residues. After removal of 2 bases from V and 2 bases from J, the junction contained 2 bases not matched to a gene. Germline values: CDR1 SGHRS, CDR2 YFSETQ. This clonotype was detected ten times or more. Preparation of the TCRbeta library involved a method that used unique molecular identifiers. TCRdb re-called the PCR reads with MiXCR, one entry per CDR3 protein. The table includes over 200,000 distinct CDR3 sequences, roughly 11% detected once.

This clonotype was obtained from a child under two years old with acute myeloid leukemia, due to receive a stem cell transplant. Sequenced material: PBMCs, taken before TCRalphabeta/CD19-depleted stem cell transplant. The J gene is TRBJ2-2, the V gene TRBV5-1; 8 positions agree with TRBD1. DNA of the CDR3: TGCGCCAGCAGCTTACAGGGGGAAAACACCGGGGAGCTGTTTTTT. Its translation: CASSLQGENTGELFF.